This paragraph reports one T cell receptor (beta chain). No antigen is known for it. The same CDR3 can be traced to other DNA sequences in this sample. This sample is drawn from a study of radiation and T cells in renal cell carcinoma. Regarding the study as a whole: Top tumor clonotypes rose in blood 2 weeks post-radiation, then contracted.

TCRdb's copy holds only in-frame clones and misses some; the assay was immunoSEQ multiplex PCR. The sample has tens of thousands of clones; 82% are singletons. Time point given: baseline pretreatment blood. The treatment was: 15 Gy SBRT to primary tumor, nephrectomy 4 weeks later. Germline trimming cut 3 bases from V and 1 base from J; bases unmatched to any gene: 0. CDR1 SGHTA and CDR2 FQGNSA come from the germline V gene. This CDR3 comprises 14 residues. This chain uses TRBV7-2 with TRBJ2-7; 10 bases align to TRBD2. The source of this sequence is a man in his sixties with renal cell carcinoma. Source: blood, taken from a patient whose treatment included radiotherapy and nephrectomy. The CDR3 coding sequence is TGTGCCAGCAGCTTGACTAGCGGGTCCTACGAGCAGTACTTC. Amino acids: CASSLTSGSYEQYF.